The following is a T cell receptor (beta chain) sequence with its context. CDR3 length: 16 amino acids. CDR1 SGDLS and CDR2 YYNGEE come from the germline V gene. The use of a sample-barcoded 5' primer and a J-beta primer mix characterized a second PCR of roughly 6 to 11 cycles. Every sample produced at least 2.5 million CDR3-containing paired-end reads. One entry per CDR3 protein results from TCRdb running MiXCR on the 5' RACE reads. Here the sample spans fewer than 1.5 million distinct CDR3 sequences, around 39% being singletons. This sample is drawn from a study of blood T cells in healthy people across ages.

The TCR comes from a woman under 30 in good health. Sequenced sample: blood. The rearrangement uses TRBV9 and TRBJ2-4; 13 bases line up with TRBD2. The J call may not be correct, given that the DNA end is closer to TRBJ2-7. CDR3 sequence reads: CASSPGLAGVNNEQYF. CDR3 nucleotide sequence: TGTGCCAGCAGCCCCGGACTAGCGGGAGTCAATAACGAGCAGTACTTC.